This entry describes one T cell receptor beta chain. Every single donor gave one heparinised blood draw, and these averaged about 116 mL. All sorted populations exceeded 95% purity. Reverse transcription of all isolated RNA meant that expressed TCRB transcripts were sequenced. Here immunoSEQ multiplex PCR was the method, and the copy in TCRdb shows in-frame clones only, minus some. This table holds around 350,000 clones, around 13% found once. The sample comes from a study of beta chain features in type 1 diabetes. After removal of 0 bases from V and 0 bases from J, the junction contained 4 bases not matched to a gene. Germline V lookup: CDR1 SGHRS, CDR2 YFSETQ. The CDR3 is 16 residues long.

This chain uses TRBV5-1 with TRBJ2-3, with 7 bases that match TRBD1. The TCR comes from a man aged 18 to 30 in good health. Source material: naive CD4+ T cells from blood. The CDR3 bases are TGCGCCAGCAGCTTGGCCCGGGACAGTAGCACAGATACGCAGTATTTT. Residues: CASSLARDSSTDTQYF. The variable domain in full, with the rest retrieved from reference TRBV5-1 and TRBJ2-3, is KAGVTQTPRYLIKTRGQQVTLSCSPISGHRSVSWYQQTPGQGLQFLFEYFSETQRNKGNFPGRFSGRQFSNSRSEMNVSTLELGDSALYLCASSLARDSSTDTQYFGPGTRLTVL.